The T cell receptor beta chain under discussion was sequenced for a study of sequential checkpoint blockade in melanoma. Study information: Arm A got nivolumab then ipilimumab; arm B the reverse, 1:1. Maintenance nivolumab came after either treatment sequence.

The treatment was: randomized to nivolumab then ipilimumab (arm A) or the reverse (arm B). DNA-damaging chemotherapy had not been given to any patient beforehand. Live CD3+CD8+ CD19− CD56− cells were sorted from PBMCs. Sequenced by immunoSEQ multiplex PCR; TCRdb stores in-frame clones only, minus some. Of fewer than 15,000 clones listed, less than 70% are singletons. The TCR originated in a human donor with melanoma. The sample was CD8+ T cells sorted from blood (inferred from file names), taken from a patient given nivolumab and ipilimumab in sequence.

The CDR3 bases are TGCGCCAGCCGTCGTTGCTATGGCTACACCTTC. Encoded protein: CASRRCYGYTF. The chain joins TRBV10-1 to TRBJ1-2, with D hard to call. The germline V and J ends were trimmed by 8 bases and 4 bases, with 8 bases remaining between them. Germline-derived CDR1 and CDR2 are WNHNN and SYGVQD (reference sequence). The CDR3 covers 11 residues.